This TCR beta chain was retrieved from a study of control samples from healthy donors and cancer patients (dated by TCRdb to the early 2020s). The receptor library was made with the immunoSEQ multiplex PCR assay. This is the immuneACCESS table as TCRdb keeps it, with only in-frame sequences that have V and J called. A part of the clones is gone; compared with another copy, unresolved V genes explain less than half, and the rest is unexplained. The sample table shows fewer than 120,000 clones, and around 87% are seen once. Jointly, the top ten make up around 4% of the sample. Sequences SGHTA (CDR1) and FQGTGA (CDR2) are obtained from the germline V gene. The CDR3 sequence holds 13 residues, the cysteine and phenylalanine included. Just CDR3 DNA is preserved here, 39 bases in frame from base 1. Trimming at the junction amounts to 0 bases on V and 0 bases on J, and the germline ends lie 2 bases apart.

Of note for this clone: Its antigen is currently not known. One base away there is no much larger clone; base qualities are not given.

Sequencing used PBMCs. The source is an older woman with lung cancer. The rearrangement joined TRBV7-3 to TRBJ2-5; the D gene assignment is ambiguous. In nucleotide form, the sequence is TGTGCCAGCAGCTTAACCTACCAAGAGACCCAGTACTTC. Its product reads: CASSLTYQETQYF.